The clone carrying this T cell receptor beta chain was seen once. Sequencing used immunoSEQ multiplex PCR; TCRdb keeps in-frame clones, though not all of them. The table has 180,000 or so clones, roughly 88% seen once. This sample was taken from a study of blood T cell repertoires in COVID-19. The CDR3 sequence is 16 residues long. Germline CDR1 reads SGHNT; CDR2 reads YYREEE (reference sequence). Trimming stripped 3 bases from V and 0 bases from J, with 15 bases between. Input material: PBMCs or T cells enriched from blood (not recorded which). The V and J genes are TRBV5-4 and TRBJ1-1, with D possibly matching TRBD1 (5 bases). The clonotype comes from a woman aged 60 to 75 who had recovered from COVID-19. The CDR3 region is CASSSKTTDLNTEAFF. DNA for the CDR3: TGTGCCAGCAGCTCCAAAACGACAGACTTGAACACTGAAGCTTTCTTT. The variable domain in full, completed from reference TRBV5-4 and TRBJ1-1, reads ETGVTQSPTHLIKTRGQQVTLRCSSQSGHNTVSWYQQALGQGPQFIFQYYREEENGRGNFPPRFSGLQFPNYSSELNVNALELDDSALYLCASSSKTTDLNTEAFFGQGTRLTVV.